The present T cell receptor (beta chain) was sequenced within a study of regulatory T cells in long-lasting Graves disease. Study findings and constraints: A greater number of public clonotypes (about 3,000) was shared by persistent patients than by new patients (around 960). Patients with persistent disease showed a bias toward TRBV28, TRBJ1-2 and TRBJ2-5.

The CDR3 totals 14 residues. The V gene's germline CDR1 is MNHEY and CDR2 SMNVEV (reference sequence). Trimming took off 6 bases at V and 5 bases at J, with 13 bases between the two ends. Time point here: newly diagnosed GD, antithyroid drugs for less than 3 months. Preparation of the TCR library used RNA extracted from PBMCs. The authors drew patients from an endocrinology department in Xi'an, China. Roughly 9.8 milliliters of peripheral blood went into EDTA tubes. Concerning this clonotype itself: Antigen: not known.

iRepertoire HTBI primers and Arm-PCR of CDR3 regions built TCR beta libraries. TCRdb re-derived calls from the multiplex PCR reads in MiXCR, one entry per CDR3 protein. In the table there are fewer than 350,000 distinct CDR3 sequences, under 20% of which are singletons. The origin of this receptor is a female donor with Graves disease. The V call is TRBV27, the J call TRBJ2-2; no reliable D call. Sequencing used peripheral blood mononuclear cells (PBMCs), obtained at new diagnosis, from a patient treated with antithyroid drugs. In DNA, the CDR3 is TGTGCCAGCAGCCCCATCCACTTAACCGGGGAGCTGTTTTTT. Its protein is CASSPIHLTGELFF.